A single sample is the source of the 9 T cell receptor beta chains below, sequenced in a study of OX40 agonist ivuxolimab in advanced cancers. TCRdb keeps only in-frame clones here, not all; method: immunoSEQ multiplex PCR. Found here are 66,000 or so clones, around 82% of them singletons; the top ten hold 0.52%. The material sequenced was CD4+ or CD8+ T cells sorted from blood, taken in a trial of the OX40 agonist ivuxolimab. The receptors come from an adult with an advanced solid tumor such as melanoma, head and neck, liver or kidney cancer.

The gene calls are TRBV4-2 and TRBJ2-1, with 10 positions matching TRBD2. There are 15 residues in the CDR3. The germline gives CDR1 LGHNA, CDR2 YNFKEQ. The V segment lost 0 bases and the J segment 7 bases; nucleotides outside the gene matches: 3. CDR3 region: CASSQDSGRRNEQFF. CDR3 DNA sequence: TGTGCCAGCAGCCAAGATAGCGGGAGGCGGAATGAGCAGTTCTTC.

The CDR3 loop reads CASSGWGVQETQYF. The CDR3 DNA reads TGTGCCAGCAGCGGGTGGGGGGTGCAAGAGACCCAGTACTTC. V and J are TRBV7-8 and TRBJ2-5, with D tentatively TRBD2 (6 bases). V shed 5 bases and J shed 2 bases, with 12 bases lying between them. CDR1 is SGHVS and CDR2 is FQNEAQ in the germline V gene. CDR3 size: 14 residues. The whole variable domain, remainder taken from reference TRBV7-8 and TRBJ2-5, is GAGVSQSPRYKVAKRGQDVALRCDPISGHVSLFWYQQALGQGPEFLTYFQNEAQLDKSGLPSDRFFAERPEGSVSTLKIQRTQQEDSAVYLCASSGWGVQETQYFGPGTRLLVL.

The rearrangement links TRBV6-4 to TRBJ1-2, with TRBD1 matching 10 bases. Germline V gene sequence: CDR1 MRHNA, CDR2 SNTAGT. The CDR3 has 15 amino acids. After removal of 6 bases from V and 5 bases from J, the junction contained 9 bases not matched to a gene. CDR3 in amino acids: CASSPGQGRGYGYTF. The CDR3 DNA reads TGTGCCAGCAGCCCGGGACAGGGGCGTGGGTATGGCTACACCTTC.

The genes are TRBV28 and TRBJ2-6; D not resolved. With 2 bases removed from V and 0 bases from J, the gap between germline ends came to 5 bases. Germline V gives CDR1 MDHEN, CDR2 SYDVKM. The CDR3 is made up of 15 amino acids. The chain's CDR3 is CASSLGISGANVLTF. DNA of the CDR3: TGTGCCAGCAGTTTAGGGATCTCTGGGGCCAACGTCCTGACTTTC. Looking up the rest from reference TRBV28 and TRBJ2-6 gives the full variable domain: DVKVTQSSRYLVKRTGEKVFLECVQDMDHENMFWYRQDPGLGLRLIYFSYDVKMKEKGDIPEGYSVSREKKERFSLILESASTNQTSMYLCASSLGISGANVLTFGAGSRLTVL.

The chain joins TRBV9 to TRBJ2-5, with unresolved D. CDR1 is SGDLS and CDR2 is YYNGEE in the germline V gene. There are 13 residues in the CDR3. Between the trimmed V and J ends, which lost 2 bases and 0 bases, there was a span of 5 bases. CDR3 sequence: CASSVLDQETQYF. The CDR3 DNA is TGTGCCAGCAGCGTTCTCGACCAAGAGACCCAGTACTTC.

This clone has a handful of counts. This chain uses TRBV27 with TRBJ2-1, with 9 bases lining up with TRBD2. The CDR3 spans 16 residues. V dropped 3 bases and J dropped 8; count of bases not matched to a gene: 11. Germline V CDR1 and CDR2: MNHEY, SMNVEV (reference sequence). The CDR3 loop is CASSFISSGAGDEQFF. CDR3 sequence (DNA): TGTGCCAGCAGTTTTATTTCTAGCGGGGCCGGAGATGAGCAGTTCTTC.

The chain has TRBV18 and TRBJ2-3; D is possibly TRBD2 (5 bases). The CDR3 length is 15 residues. Trimming cost V 9 bases and J 0 bases, with 16 bases left between them. Germline V CDR1 and CDR2: KGHSH, LQKENI. The CDR3 region is CASIGPEESTDTQYF. CDR3 bases: TGTGCCAGTATAGGGCCGGAGGAAAGCACAGATACGCAGTATTTT.

The chain employs TRBV6-5 and TRBJ2-7; TRBD2 matches at 11 bases. The CDR3 runs to 15 residues. V shed 4 bases, J shed 5 bases, and the junction held 7 bases outside the gene matches. The germline V gene encodes CDR1 MNHEY and CDR2 SVGAGI. The CDR3 DNA is TGTGCCAGCAGTTTTACGGAACTAGCGGGAGACGAGCAGTACTTC. Residues: CASSFTELAGDEQYF.

The chain carries TRBV11-3 and TRBJ2-7; 7 bases map to TRBD2. Germline CDR1 reads SGHNT; CDR2 reads YENEEA. V shed 8 bases, J shed 9 bases, and the junction held 13 bases outside the gene matches. This CDR3 is 13 amino acids long. Written as DNA, the CDR3 is TGTGCCAGCGGGAGGGGACGCCTCCAGCGGCAGTACTTC. Protein: CASGRGRLQRQYF.